These T cell receptor beta chains were read from a single sample in a study of CXCR3-negative and CXCR3-positive naive CD8 T cells. TCRdb reworked the 5' RACE reads into one entry per CDR3 protein, no DNA. This table holds some 4,000 distinct CDR3 sequences. The sample consisted of naive CXCR3- CD8+ T cells from blood. These receptors originate from a human donor in good health. Some clones in this sample may be carry-over from other donors' samples. Both conserved end residues are part of each CDR3. The listing skips clone size in some rows; elsewhere it reads once, few, many or a size class.

clone_size j_call v_call cdr3_aa
NA TRBJ2-1 TRBV12-3/TRBV12-4 CASSQKEREYNEQFF
NA TRBJ1-5 TRBV7-2 CASSPTTGFNQPQHF
NA TRBJ2-7 TRBV6-5 CASSSGGRWQYF
NA TRBJ2-7 TRBV7-8 CASSPGTGGYEQYF
large TRBJ1-1 TRBV7-3 CASSLPYHTEAFF
medium-sized TRBJ1-5 TRBV4-3 CASSQDPGRGQPQHF
medium-sized TRBJ2-6 TRBV29-1 CSAGQGAGANVLTF
NA TRBJ2-3 TRBV2 CASRDLLTDTQYF
NA TRBJ1-2 TRBV12-3/TRBV12-4 CASRSSGDGHGYTF
NA TRBJ1-5 TRBV7-6 CASSLQGAGQPQHF
NA TRBJ1-1 TRBV12-3/TRBV12-4 CASTAPDLGNTEAFF
medium-sized TRBJ1-1 TRBV29-1 CSVEGMTEAFF
medium-sized TRBJ2-3 TRBV10-3 CAILEAQTDTQYF
medium-sized TRBJ2-7 TRBV29-1 CSVVRQPTYEQYF
medium-sized TRBJ2-1 TRBV12-3/TRBV12-4 CASSPRLAVRYNEQFF
medium-sized TRBJ1-2 TRBV29-1 CSIDWGDREWHGYTF
medium-sized TRBJ2-7 TRBV6-1 CASSDPAGGIEYEQYF
medium-sized TRBJ1-1 TRBV25-1 CASSEYKGSEAFF
NA TRBJ1-1 TRBV30 CACSSGLLNTEAFF
medium-sized TRBJ1-2 TRBV5-1 CASSLEGSYGYTF
NA TRBJ2-1 TRBV19 CASSIPSGRSDEQFF
medium-sized TRBJ2-1 TRBV7-2 CASSPGAGEQFF
medium-sized TRBJ1-1 TRBV20-1 CSARVGVNTEAFF
NA TRBJ2-2 TRBV20-1 CSALPRFGELFF
medium-sized TRBJ1-2 TRBV25-1 CASSVQGGYGYTF